The T cell receptor beta chain described here comes from a study of blood T cell repertoires in COVID-19. On the study more broadly: Donors in the United States, Italy and Spain gave samples during acute or convalescent COVID-19.

In the original workflow: By means of reference gene primer amplification, nucleated cell counts were estimated. TCRdb's copy holds only in-frame clones and misses some; the assay was immunoSEQ multiplex PCR. D and trimming were read from the DNA, whereas the V and J calls and clone size are those reported in that table. Of 200,000 to 250,000 clones listed, around four fifths were seen once; the top ten hold around 4.6%. Enrolled through a virtual design, the participants were between roughly 18 and 90 years of age and came from under 25 US areas. Contact with a PCR-confirmed or clinician-diagnosed COVID-19 case occurred within 2 weeks of entry. This receptor was obtained from a woman between 45 and 65 years old who had been exposed to COVID-19. The sample comprised PBMCs or T cells enriched from blood (not recorded which).

CDR3 in DNA: TGTGCCAGCAGCCAGAGGGCGGGGGCGTGGGTCCACGAGCAGTACTTC. It codes for CASSQRAGAWVHEQYF. This chain uses TRBV3-1 (or the pseudogene TRBV3-2) with TRBJ2-7; D perhaps matches TRBD2 (7 bases). Per the germline V gene, CDR1 is LGHDT and CDR2 is YNNKEL (reference sequence). V was shortened by 3 bases and J by 5 bases, with 20 bases between the two germline ends. The CDR3 spans 16 residues.